The present T cell receptor beta chain was sequenced within a study of cytomegalovirus exposure and HLA in healthy donors. Study findings and constraints: Fewer N-insertions (relative to the roughly 730-donor mean) were reportedly seen in an Asian-associated ancestry cluster in a later analysis. Differences between HLA loci emerged in a later analysis of TCR association rates, with DRB1 most and HLA-C fewest.

Notes on this clone: Its antigen is unknown.

Trimming took 5 bases from V and 6 from J; bases not matched to a gene: 8. CDR1 is MNHNS and CDR2 is SASEGT in the germline V gene. The CDR3 has 14 residues. The PCR had 60 Vbeta and 13 Jbeta primers. Profiled with immunoSEQ multiplex PCR; TCRdb holds only in-frame clones, not every one. In the table there are roughly 100,000 clones, roughly 69% of which are singletons. Source material: PBMCs. The chain has TRBV6-1 and TRBJ1-2; TRBD1 aligns across 8 bases. This TCR came from a man in his fifties in good health and CMV-seropositive. The CDR3 loop reads CASSMGQEANGYTF. CDR3 DNA: TGTGCCAGCAGTATGGGACAGGAAGCTAATGGCTACACCTTC.